This TCR beta chain was documented in a study of cytotoxic CD8 clonotypes in ibrutinib-treated CLL. Overall study: For this cohort, patients were about a dozen relapsed/refractory and 15 treatment-naive, while fewer than 18 were IGHV unmutated. Per sample, productive templates averaged around 260,000 and productive rearrangements averaged about 92,000.

Around 2.2 micrograms of genomic DNA came from cryopreserved PBMCs for TCR beta libraries. Clones were sequenced by immunoSEQ multiplex PCR, and TCRdb holds only the in-frame ones, with some missing. The sample includes some 170,000 clones, roughly 90% seen only once; the top ten take 3%. As regards this clone: Its specificity is not known. Other DNA sequences of this sample code for an identical CDR3.

Findings of the study overall: Ibrutinib response saw clonality rise, and progression saw it return toward baseline.

The germline CDR1 and CDR2 sequences are MNHEY and SMNVEV (reference sequence). V lost 3 bases and J lost 6; bases outside the gene matches: 4. The CDR3 covers 13 residues. The sequence was collected from a human donor with chronic lymphocytic leukemia. The sequenced sample was PBMCs, obtained at disease progression, from a patient treated with ibrutinib. The rearrangement joins TRBV27 to TRBJ1-2; 7 bases map to TRBD1. In nucleotides, the CDR3 is TGTGCCAGCAGTTTCAGGGGGGGGAATGGCTACACCTTC. This codes for CASSFRGGNGYTF.